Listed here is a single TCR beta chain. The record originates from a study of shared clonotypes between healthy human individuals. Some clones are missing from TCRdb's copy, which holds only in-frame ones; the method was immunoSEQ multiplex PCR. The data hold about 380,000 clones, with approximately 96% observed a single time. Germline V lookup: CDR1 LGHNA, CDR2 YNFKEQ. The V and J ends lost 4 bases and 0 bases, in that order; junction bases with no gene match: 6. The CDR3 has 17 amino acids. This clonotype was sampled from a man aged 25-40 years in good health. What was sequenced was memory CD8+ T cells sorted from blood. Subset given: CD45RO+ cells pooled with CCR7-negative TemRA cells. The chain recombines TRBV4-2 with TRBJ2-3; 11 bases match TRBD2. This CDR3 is CASSPLLAGDSTDTQYF. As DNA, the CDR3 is TGTGCCAGCAGCCCTTTACTAGCGGGAGACAGCACAGATACGCAGTATTTT.